This TCR beta chain comes out of a study of early T cells in non-severe SARS-CoV-2 infection. TCRdb re-called the 5' RACE reads through MiXCR, storing one row per CDR3 protein. This repertoire shows some 49,000 distinct CDR3 sequences, approximately 12% found once; its top ten account for around 9.1%. This CDR3 is 15 amino acids long. V gave up 6 bases and J gave up 5 bases; unmatched junction bases: 9. This clonotype showed up many times. Sequencing was carried out using whole blood. The chain is built from TRBV12-3 or TRBV12-4 and TRBJ2-3; 9 nucleotides agree with TRBD1. The clonotype originates from an adult who was a healthcare worker with PCR-confirmed SARS-CoV-2 infection or an uninfected control (not recorded which). The CDR3 protein is CASSPGQGLQDTQYF. CDR3 DNA: TGTGCCAGCAGCCCGGGACAGGGACTCCAAGATACGCAGTATTTT.